This T cell receptor beta chain appears in the sequencing data of a study of vaccination and CD4 T cells after COVID-19. Study context: Two-dose vaccination with either BNT162b2 or mRNA-1273 was given to participants. Median time from COVID diagnosis to post-COVID sampling was approximately 3.5 months (35 to 161).

The CDR3 extends over 13 amino acids. Germline assignment: CDR1 SQVTM and CDR2 ANQGSEA. V was shortened by 0 bases and J by 8 bases, with 13 bases between the two germline ends. Turning to this clonotype: Antigen unknown.

Oncomine TCR Beta short-read sequencing was applied to DNA from cultured CD4+ T cells. A single record per CDR3 protein comes from TCRdb applying MiXCR to the PCR reads. The sample carries about 15,000 distinct CDR3 sequences, 50% to 55% recorded once. The sample's treatment: roughly 10-day PBMC culture with coronavirus spike peptide pools or control peptides (ViraFEST assay). Before TCRs were sequenced, ViraFEST expanded antigen-specific T cells with peptide pools. PBMCs, plated at some 1.8 million per well, were grown in the presence of approximately 9.5 IU/ml IL-2 and roughly 10 ug/ml peptide pools.

This TCR derives from a human donor who had recovered from COVID-19. V gene TRBV29-1 combines with J gene TRBJ1-2; no firm D call. The specimen sequenced was CD4+ T cells from blood, cultured in vitro. CDR3 coding DNA: TGCAGCGTTGAAGATCTACTAATTGGGGGCTACACCTTC. Translated, it gives CSVEDLLIGGYTF.